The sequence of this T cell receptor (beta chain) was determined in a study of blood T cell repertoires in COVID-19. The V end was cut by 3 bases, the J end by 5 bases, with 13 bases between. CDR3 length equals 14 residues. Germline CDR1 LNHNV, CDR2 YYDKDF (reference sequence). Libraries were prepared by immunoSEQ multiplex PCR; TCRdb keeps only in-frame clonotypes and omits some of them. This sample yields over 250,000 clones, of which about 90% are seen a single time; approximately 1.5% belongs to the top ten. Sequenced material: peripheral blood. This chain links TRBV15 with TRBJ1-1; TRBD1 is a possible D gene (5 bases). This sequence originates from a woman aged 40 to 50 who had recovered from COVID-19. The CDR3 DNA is TGTGCCACCAGCAGCCGTCAGGGCTATACTGAAGCTTTCTTT. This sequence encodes CATSSRQGYTEAFF.